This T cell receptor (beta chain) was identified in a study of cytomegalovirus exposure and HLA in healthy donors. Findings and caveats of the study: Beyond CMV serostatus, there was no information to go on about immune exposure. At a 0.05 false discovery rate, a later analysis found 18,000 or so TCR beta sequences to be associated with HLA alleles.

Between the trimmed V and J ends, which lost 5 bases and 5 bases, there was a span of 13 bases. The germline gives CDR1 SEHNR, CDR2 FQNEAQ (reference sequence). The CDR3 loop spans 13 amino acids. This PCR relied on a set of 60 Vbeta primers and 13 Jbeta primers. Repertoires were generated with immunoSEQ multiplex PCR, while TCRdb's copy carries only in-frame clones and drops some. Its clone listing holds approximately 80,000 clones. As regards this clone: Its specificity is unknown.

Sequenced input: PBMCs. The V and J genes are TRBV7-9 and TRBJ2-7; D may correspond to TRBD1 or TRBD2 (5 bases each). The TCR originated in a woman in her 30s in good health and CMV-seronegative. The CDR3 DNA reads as TGTGCCAGCAGCCTAGGGGCAGCGGACGAGCAGTACTTC. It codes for CASSLGAADEQYF.